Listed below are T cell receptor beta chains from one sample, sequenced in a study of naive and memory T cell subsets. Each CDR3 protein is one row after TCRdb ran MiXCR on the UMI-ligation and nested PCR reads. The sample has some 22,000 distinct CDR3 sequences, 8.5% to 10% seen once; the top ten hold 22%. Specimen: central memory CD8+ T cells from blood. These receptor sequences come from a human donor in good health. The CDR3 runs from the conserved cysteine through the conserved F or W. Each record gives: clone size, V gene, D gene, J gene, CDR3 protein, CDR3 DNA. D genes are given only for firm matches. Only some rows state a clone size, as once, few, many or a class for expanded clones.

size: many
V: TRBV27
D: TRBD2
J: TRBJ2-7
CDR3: CASRGSGSRSYEQYF
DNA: TGTGCCAGCAGGGGTAGCGGGTCTCGTTCTTACGAGCAGTACTTC

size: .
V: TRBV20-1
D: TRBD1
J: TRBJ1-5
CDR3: CSARDLVTGSNQPQHF
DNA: TGCAGTGCTAGAGATCTTGTGACAGGGAGTAATCAGCCCCAGCATTTT

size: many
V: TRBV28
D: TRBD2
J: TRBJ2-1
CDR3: CASSSAVLGLAGVPGTYNEQFF
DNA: TGTGCCAGCAGTTCGGCTGTCCTAGGACTAGCGGGAGTCCCCGGGACCTACAATGAGCAGTTCTTC

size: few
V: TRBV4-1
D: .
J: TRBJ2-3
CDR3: CASSQVGGADTQYF
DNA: TGCGCCAGCAGCCAAGTTGGGGGCGCAGATACGCAGTATTTT

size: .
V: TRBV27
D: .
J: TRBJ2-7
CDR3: CASSSSPSLEQYF
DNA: TGTGCCAGCAGTTCTTCCCCCTCTCTCGAGCAGTACTTC

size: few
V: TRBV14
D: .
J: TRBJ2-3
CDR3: CASSQEPSSWDNTDTQYF
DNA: TGTGCCAGCAGCCAAGAGCCCTCGTCGTGGGACAACACAGATACGCAGTATTTT

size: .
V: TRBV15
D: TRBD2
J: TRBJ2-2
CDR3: CATSRVRESYGELFF
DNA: TGTGCCACCAGCAGAGTGCGGGAGAGCTACGGGGAGCTGTTTTTT

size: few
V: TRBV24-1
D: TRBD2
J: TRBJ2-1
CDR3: CATSGLASGREIYNEQFF
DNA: TGTGCCACCAGTGGGTTGGCTAGCGGGAGGGAAATCTACAATGAGCAGTTCTTC

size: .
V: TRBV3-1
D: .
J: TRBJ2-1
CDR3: CASTLDFSSYNEQFF
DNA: TGTGCCAGCACCCTAGATTTCAGCTCCTACAATGAGCAGTTCTTC

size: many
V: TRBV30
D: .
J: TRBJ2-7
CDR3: CAWSVGSSYEQYF
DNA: TGTGCCTGGAGTGTTGGATCCTCCTACGAGCAGTACTTC

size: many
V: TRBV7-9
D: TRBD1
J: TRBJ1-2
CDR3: CASSVGTDGYTF
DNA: TGTGCCAGCAGCGTCGGGACAGATGGCTACACCTTC

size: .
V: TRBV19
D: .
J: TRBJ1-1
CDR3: CASSITIGQLARNTEAFF
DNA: TGTGCCAGTAGTATAACAATCGGGCAGCTCGCCAGGAACACTGAAGCTTTCTTT

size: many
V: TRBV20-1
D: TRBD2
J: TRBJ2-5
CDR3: CSASVASGSGLETQYF
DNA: TGCAGTGCTAGTGTCGCTAGCGGGAGTGGTCTGGAGACCCAGTACTTC

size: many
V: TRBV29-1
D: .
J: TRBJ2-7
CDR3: CSVENRDIRHEQYF
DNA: TGCAGCGTTGAAAACCGGGACATCCGCCACGAGCAGTACTTC

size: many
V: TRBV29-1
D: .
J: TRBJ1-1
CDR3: CSAVDSMNTEAFF
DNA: TGCAGCGCTGTGGACAGTATGAACACTGAAGCTTTCTTT

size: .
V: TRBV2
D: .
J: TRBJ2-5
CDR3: CASSDYILETQYF
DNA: TGTGCCAGCAGTGACTACATTCTTGAGACCCAGTACTTC

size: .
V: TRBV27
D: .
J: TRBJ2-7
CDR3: CASSTGISYEQYF
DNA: TGTGCCAGCAGCACAGGGATCTCCTACGAGCAGTACTTC

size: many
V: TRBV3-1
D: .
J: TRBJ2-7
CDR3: CASSQLDFSYEQYF
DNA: TGTGCCAGCAGCCAATTGGATTTCTCCTACGAGCAGTACTTC

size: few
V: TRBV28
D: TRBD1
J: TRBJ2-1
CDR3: CASSLRTGGNIDEQFF
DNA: TGTGCCAGCAGTTTAAGGACAGGGGGCAATATCGACGAGCAGTTCTTC

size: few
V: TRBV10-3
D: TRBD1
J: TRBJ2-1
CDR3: CAISDPGQGYNEQFF
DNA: TGTGCCATCAGTGATCCGGGACAGGGATACAATGAGCAGTTCTTC

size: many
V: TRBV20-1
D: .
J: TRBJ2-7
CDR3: CSAIEGGYEQYF
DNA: TGCAGTGCTATAGAGGGGGGCTACGAGCAGTACTTC

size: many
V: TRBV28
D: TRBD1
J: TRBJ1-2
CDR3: CASRKGQGLIYGYTF
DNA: TGTGCCAGCAGAAAGGGACAGGGGTTGATCTATGGCTACACCTTC

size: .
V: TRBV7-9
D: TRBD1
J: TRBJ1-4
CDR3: CASSPGTGEAEKLFF
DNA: TGTGCCAGCAGCCCCGGGACAGGGGAGGCCGAAAAACTGTTTTTT

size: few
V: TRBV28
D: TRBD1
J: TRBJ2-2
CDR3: CASGKDRGAGELFF
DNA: TGTGCCAGCGGAAAAGACAGGGGGGCCGGGGAGCTGTTTTTT

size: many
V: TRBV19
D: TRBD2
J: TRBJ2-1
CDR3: CASRSAGASPHEQFF
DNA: TGTGCCAGTAGGTCGGCGGGAGCTTCCCCCCATGAGCAGTTCTTC

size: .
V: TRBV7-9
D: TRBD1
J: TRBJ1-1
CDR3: CASSLTDRGLNTEAFF
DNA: TGTGCCAGCAGCTTAACAGACAGGGGTTTGAACACTGAAGCTTTCTTT

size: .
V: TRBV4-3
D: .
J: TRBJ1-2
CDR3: CASSQVGGGDGYTF
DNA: TGCGCCAGCAGCCAAGTTGGCGGGGGCGATGGCTACACCTTC

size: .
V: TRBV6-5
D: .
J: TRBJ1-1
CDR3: CASSYSSLGEAFF
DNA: TGTGCCAGCAGTTACTCTTCTTTGGGTGAAGCTTTCTTT

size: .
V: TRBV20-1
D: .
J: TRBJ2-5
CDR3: CSASEDGLTEETQYF
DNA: TGCAGTGCATCGGAAGATGGACTCACAGAAGAGACCCAGTACTTC

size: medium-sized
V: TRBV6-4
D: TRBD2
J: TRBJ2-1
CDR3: CASSDGSGGNNEQFF
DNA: TGTGCCAGCAGTGACGGGTCGGGAGGGAACAATGAGCAGTTCTTC

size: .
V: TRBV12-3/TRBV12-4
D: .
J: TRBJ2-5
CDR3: CASTLDSNQETQYF
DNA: TGTGCCAGCACCTTGGACTCCAACCAAGAGACCCAGTACTTC

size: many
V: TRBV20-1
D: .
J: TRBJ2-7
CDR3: CSANDIGTLVSYEQYF
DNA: TGCAGTGCTAATGACATCGGGACCCTTGTATCCTACGAGCAGTACTTC

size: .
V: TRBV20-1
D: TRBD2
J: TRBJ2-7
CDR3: CSARNLAGDSYEQYF
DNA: TGCAGTGCTAGGAACTTAGCGGGAGATTCCTACGAGCAGTACTTC

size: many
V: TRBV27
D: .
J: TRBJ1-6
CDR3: CASSPTTGVALHF
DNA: TGTGCCAGCAGCCCCACGACTGGTGTAGCCCTCCACTTT

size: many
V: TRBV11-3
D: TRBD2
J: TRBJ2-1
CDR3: CASSLGGEGSEQFF
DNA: TGTGCCAGCAGCTTAGGAGGGGAGGGGAGTGAGCAGTTCTTC

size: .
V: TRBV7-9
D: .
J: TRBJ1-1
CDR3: CASSSLTGNTEAFF
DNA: TGTGCCAGCAGCTCGCTGACAGGGAACACTGAAGCTTTCTTT

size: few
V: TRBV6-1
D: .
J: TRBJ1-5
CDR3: CASSELGIGQPQHF
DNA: TGTGCCAGCAGTGAACTTGGGATCGGTCAGCCCCAGCATTTT

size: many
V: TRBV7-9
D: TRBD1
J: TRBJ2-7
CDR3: CASSTGQGANEQYF
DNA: TGTGCCAGCAGCACCGGACAGGGGGCAAACGAGCAGTACTTC

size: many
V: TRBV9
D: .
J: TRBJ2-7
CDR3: CASSPSPGYEQYF
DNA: TGTGCCAGCAGCCCCAGCCCGGGGTACGAGCAGTACTTC

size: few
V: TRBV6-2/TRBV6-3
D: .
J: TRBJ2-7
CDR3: CASSSLSGRSYEQYF
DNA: TGTGCCAGCAGTTCCCTCTCGGGGAGATCCTACGAGCAGTACTTC

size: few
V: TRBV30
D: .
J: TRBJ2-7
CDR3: CAWSGPREKNEQYF
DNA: TGTGCCTGGAGTGGCCCCAGGGAGAAGAACGAGCAGTACTTC

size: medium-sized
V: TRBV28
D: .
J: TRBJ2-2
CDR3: CASTRFARENTGELFF
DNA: TGTGCCAGCACCAGGTTCGCCAGGGAGAACACCGGGGAGCTGTTTTTT

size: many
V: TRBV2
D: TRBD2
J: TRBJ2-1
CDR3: CASSEVSGRKRGNEQFF
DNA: TGTGCCAGCAGTGAGGTTAGCGGGAGAAAGAGGGGAAATGAGCAGTTCTTC

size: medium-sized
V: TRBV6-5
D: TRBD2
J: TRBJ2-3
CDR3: CASSYLSGEDTQYF
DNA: TGTGCCAGCAGTTACCTTAGCGGGGAAGATACGCAGTATTTT

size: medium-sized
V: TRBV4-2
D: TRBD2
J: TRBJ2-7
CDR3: CASSQLAGDVGEQYF
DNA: TGTGCCAGCAGCCAACTAGCGGGAGACGTCGGAGAGCAGTACTTC

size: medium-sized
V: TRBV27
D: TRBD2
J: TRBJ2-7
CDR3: CASSPETSGKNEQYF
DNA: TGTGCCAGCAGTCCAGAGACTAGCGGGAAAAACGAGCAGTACTTC

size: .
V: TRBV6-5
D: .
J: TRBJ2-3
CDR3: CASSYWVDDDTQYF
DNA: TGTGCCAGCAGTTACTGGGTCGATGACGATACGCAGTATTTT

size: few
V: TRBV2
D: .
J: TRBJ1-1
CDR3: CASRSGAGNTEAFF
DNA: TGTGCCAGCAGATCAGGGGCGGGGAACACTGAAGCTTTCTTT

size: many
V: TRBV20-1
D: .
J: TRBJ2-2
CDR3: CSARAASRDTGELFF
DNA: TGCAGTGCTAGAGCGGCTAGCAGAGACACCGGGGAGCTGTTTTTT

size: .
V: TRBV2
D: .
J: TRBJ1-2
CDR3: CASSEGDYGYTF
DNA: TGTGCCAGCAGTGAAGGGGACTATGGCTACACCTTC

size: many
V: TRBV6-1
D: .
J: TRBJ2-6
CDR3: CASSEEHSGANVLTF
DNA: TGTGCCAGCAGTGAAGAACACTCTGGGGCCAACGTCCTGACTTTC

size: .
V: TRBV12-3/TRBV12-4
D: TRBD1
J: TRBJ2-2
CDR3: CASSGTGDYPGELFF
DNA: TGTGCCAGCTCCGGGACAGGGGATTATCCCGGGGAGCTGTTTTTT

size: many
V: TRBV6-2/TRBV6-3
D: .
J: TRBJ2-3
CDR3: CASSPSEWDTQYF
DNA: TGTGCCAGCAGCCCCTCGGAGTGGGATACGCAGTATTTT

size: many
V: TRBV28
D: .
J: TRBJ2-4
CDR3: CASTPSWGRVVAKNIQYF
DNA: TGTGCCAGCACCCCATCGTGGGGCAGGGTAGTGGCCAAAAACATTCAGTACTTC

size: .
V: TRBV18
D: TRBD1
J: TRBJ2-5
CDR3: CASSRDRGYRETQYF
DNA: TGTGCCAGCTCACGGGACAGGGGATATCGGGAGACCCAGTACTTC

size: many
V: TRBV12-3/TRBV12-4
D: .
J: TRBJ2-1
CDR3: CASSWAQGQFF
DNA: TGTGCCAGCAGCTGGGCGCAAGGGCAGTTCTTC

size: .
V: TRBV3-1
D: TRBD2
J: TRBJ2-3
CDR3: CASSRGDLAGDADTQYF
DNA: TGTGCCAGCAGCCGGGGGGACCTAGCGGGAGACGCAGATACGCAGTATTTT

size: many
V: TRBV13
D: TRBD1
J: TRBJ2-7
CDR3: CASSRSGQGSYEQYF
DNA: TGTGCCAGCAGCCGCTCGGGACAGGGCTCCTACGAGCAGTACTTC

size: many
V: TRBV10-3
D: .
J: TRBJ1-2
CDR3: CAISEPRTDRGSGYTF
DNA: TGTGCCATCAGTGAGCCCAGGACGGACCGGGGTTCTGGCTACACCTTC

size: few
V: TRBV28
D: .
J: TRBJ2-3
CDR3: CASSSFDRDRYTDTQYF
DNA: TGTGCCAGCAGTTCCTTCGACCGGGACCGATACACAGATACGCAGTATTTT